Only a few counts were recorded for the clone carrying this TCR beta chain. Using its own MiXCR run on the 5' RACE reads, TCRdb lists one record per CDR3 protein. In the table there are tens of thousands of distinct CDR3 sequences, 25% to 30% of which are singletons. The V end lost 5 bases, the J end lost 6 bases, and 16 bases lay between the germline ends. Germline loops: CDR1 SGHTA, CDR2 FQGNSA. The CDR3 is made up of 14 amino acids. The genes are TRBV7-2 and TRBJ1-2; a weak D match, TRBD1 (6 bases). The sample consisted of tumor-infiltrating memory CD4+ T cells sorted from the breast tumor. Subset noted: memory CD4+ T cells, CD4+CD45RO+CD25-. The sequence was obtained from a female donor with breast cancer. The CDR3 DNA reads TGTGCCAGCAGCCGGGGGGGGCAGGACGATGGCTACACCTTC. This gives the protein CASSRGGQDDGYTF.